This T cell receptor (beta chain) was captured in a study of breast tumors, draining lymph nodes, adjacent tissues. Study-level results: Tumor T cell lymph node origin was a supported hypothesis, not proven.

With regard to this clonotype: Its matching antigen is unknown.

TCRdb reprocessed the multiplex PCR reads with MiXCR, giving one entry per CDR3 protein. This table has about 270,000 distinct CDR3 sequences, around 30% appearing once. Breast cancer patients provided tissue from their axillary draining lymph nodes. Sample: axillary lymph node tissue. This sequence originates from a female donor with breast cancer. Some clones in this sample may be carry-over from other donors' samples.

CDR3 in amino acids: CASSRQGGSPLHF. DNA for the CDR3: TGTGCCAGCAGTCGGCAGGGGGGTTCGCCCCTCCACTTT. The chain links TRBV25-1 to TRBJ1-6; 7 bases fit TRBD1. The CDR3 spans 13 residues. Trimming at V came to 5 bases and at J to 13 bases, leaving 8 bases not matched to a gene. CDR1 is MGHDK and CDR2 is SYGVNS in the germline V gene. Together with reference TRBV25-1 and TRBJ1-6, the CDR3 gives the full variable domain: EADIYQTPRYLVIGTGKKITLECSQTMGHDKMYWYQQDPGMELHLIHYSYGVNSTEKGDLSSESTVSRIRTEHFPLTLESARPSHTSQYLCASSRQGGSPLHFGNGTRLTVT.